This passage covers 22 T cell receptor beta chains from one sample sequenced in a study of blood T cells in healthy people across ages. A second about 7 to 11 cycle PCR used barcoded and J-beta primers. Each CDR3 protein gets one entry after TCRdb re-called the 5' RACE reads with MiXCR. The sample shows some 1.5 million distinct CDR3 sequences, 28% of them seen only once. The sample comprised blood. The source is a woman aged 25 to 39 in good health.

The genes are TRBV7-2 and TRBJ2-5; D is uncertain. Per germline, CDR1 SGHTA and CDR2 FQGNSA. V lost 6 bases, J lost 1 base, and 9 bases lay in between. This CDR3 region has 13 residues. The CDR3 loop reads CASRLTSQETQYF. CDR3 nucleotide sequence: TGTGCCAGCAGGTTGACCAGCCAAGAGACCCAGTACTTC.

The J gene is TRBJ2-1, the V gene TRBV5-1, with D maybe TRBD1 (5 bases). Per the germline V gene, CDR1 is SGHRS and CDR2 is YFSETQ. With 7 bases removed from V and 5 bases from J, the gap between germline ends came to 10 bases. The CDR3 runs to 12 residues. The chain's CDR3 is CASAGHDNEQFF. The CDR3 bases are TGCGCCAGCGCCGGACACGACAATGAGCAGTTCTTC.

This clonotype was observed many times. The CDR3 reads CASRTGTAPYEQYF. The CDR3 nucleotides read TGTGCCAGCCGAACCGGGACAGCCCCTTACGAGCAGTACTTC. V and J are TRBV28 and TRBJ2-7, with 7 bases matching TRBD1. From germline, CDR1 is MDHEN and CDR2 SYDVKM. The CDR3 runs to 14 residues. V shed 8 bases, J shed 4 bases, and the junction held 11 bases outside the gene matches.

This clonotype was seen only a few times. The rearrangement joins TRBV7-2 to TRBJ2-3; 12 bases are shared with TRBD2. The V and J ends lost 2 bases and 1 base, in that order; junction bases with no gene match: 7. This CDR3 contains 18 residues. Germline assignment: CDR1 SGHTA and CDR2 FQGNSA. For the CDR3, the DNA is TGTGCCAGCAGCTTAAGTCTAGCGGGAGGGTCGGGCACAGATACGCAGTATTTT. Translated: CASSLSLAGGSGTDTQYF.

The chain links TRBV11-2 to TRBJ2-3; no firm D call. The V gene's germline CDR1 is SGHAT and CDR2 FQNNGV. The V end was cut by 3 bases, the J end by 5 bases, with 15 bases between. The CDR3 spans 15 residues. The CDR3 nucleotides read TGTGCCAGCAGCTTTGCCGGGCCTCTTAAAGATACGCAGTATTTT. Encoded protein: CASSFAGPLKDTQYF.

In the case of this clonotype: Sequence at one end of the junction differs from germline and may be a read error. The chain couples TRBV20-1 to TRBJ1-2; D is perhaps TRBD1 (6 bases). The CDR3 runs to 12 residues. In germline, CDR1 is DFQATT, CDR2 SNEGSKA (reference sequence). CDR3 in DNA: TGCAGTGTGACGGGGGCCGACTATGGCAACACCTTC. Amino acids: CSVTGADYGNTF.

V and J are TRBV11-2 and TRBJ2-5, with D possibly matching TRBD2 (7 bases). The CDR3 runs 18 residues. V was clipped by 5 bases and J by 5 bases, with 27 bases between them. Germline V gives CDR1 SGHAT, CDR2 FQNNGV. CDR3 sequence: CASSLKRGGAPTGETQYF. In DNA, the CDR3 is TGTGCCAGCAGCCTAAAGAGGGGGGGGGCCCCGACCGGGGAGACCCAGTACTTC.

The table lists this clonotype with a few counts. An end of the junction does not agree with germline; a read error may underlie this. CDR3 DNA: TGTGCCGGCAGCCCGGGGGGCGCAGGCCCTTGTCTTCGGGGCTACACCTTC. It is translated as CAGSPGGAGPCLRGYTF. The gene calls are TRBV6-1 and TRBJ1-2; D possibly corresponds to TRBD1 (6 bases). Germline V gives CDR1 MNHNS, CDR2 SASEGT. This CDR3 contains 17 residues.

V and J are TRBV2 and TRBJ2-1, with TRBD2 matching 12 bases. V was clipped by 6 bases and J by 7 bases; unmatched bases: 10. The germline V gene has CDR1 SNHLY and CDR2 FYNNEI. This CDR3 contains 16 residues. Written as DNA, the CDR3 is TGTGCCAGCAGGACACCTAGCGGGAGGGCGGCGAATGAGCAGTTCTTC. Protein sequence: CASRTPSGRAANEQFF.

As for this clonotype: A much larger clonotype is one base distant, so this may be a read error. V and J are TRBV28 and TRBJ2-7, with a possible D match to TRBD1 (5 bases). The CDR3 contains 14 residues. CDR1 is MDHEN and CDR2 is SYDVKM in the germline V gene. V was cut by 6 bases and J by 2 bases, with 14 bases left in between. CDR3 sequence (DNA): TGTGCCAGCAGCCGAGAAGGCAGGGCCTACGAGCAGTACGTC. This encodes CASSREGRAYEQYV.

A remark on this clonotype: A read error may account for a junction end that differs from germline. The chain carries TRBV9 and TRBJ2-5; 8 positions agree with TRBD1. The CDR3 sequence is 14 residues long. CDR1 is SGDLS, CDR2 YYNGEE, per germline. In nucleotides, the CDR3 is TGTGCCAGCGGTAGACAGGGGTACGCAGAGGCCCAGTACTTC. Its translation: CASGRQGYAEAQYF.

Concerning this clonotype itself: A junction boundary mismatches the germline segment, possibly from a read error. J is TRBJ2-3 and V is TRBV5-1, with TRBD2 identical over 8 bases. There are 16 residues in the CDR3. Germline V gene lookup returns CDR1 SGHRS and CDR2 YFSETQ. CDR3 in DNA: TGCGCCTGCAGTGTGGGACTAGGGACCGACGGAGATACGCAGTATTTT. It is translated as CACSVGLGTDGDTQYF.

The CDR3 sequence: CASSQGSGDRGQFF. In DNA, the CDR3 is TGTGCCAGCAGCCAGGGGTCGGGGGACCGCGGGCAGTTCTTC. The rearrangement links TRBV14 to TRBJ2-1; D possibly corresponds to TRBD2 (6 bases). This CDR3 comprises 14 residues. Germline CDR1 SGHDN, CDR2 FVKESK. V lost 3 bases to trimming and J lost 12 bases, with 18 bases between them.

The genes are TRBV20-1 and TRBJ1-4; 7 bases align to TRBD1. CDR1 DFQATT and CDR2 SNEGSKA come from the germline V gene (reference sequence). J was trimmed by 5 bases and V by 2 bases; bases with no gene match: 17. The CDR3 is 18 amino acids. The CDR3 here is CSARIAQGKRGTNEKLFF. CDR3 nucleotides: TGCAGTGCTAGAATCGCACAGGGGAAACGCGGGACGAATGAAAAACTGTTTTTT.

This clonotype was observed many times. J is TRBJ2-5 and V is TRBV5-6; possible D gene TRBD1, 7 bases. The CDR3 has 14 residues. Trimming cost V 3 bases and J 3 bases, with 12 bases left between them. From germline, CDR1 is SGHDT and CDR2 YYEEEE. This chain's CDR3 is CASSWRDSKETQYF. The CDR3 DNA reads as TGTGCCAGCAGCTGGCGGGACAGCAAAGAGACCCAGTACTTC.

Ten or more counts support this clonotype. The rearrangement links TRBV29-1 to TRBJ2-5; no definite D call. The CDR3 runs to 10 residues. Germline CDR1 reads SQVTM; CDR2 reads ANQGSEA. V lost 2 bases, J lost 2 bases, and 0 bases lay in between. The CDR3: CSVEQETQYF. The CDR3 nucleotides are TGCAGCGTTGAACAAGAGACCCAGTACTTC.

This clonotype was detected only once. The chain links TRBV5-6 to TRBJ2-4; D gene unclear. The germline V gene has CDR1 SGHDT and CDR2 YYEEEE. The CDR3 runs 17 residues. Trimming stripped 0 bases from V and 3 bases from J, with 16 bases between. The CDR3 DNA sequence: TGTGCCAGCAGCTTGGAAAGCAGGAGACCTTTCAAAAACATTCAGTACTTC. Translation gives CASSLESRRPFKNIQYF.

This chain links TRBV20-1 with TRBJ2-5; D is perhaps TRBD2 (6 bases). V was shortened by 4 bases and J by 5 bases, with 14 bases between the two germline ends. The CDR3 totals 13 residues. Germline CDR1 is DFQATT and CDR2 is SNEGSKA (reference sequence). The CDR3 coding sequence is TGCAGTGCTAAAGCGGGCAGGGACGAGACCCAGTACTTC. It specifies CSAKAGRDETQYF.

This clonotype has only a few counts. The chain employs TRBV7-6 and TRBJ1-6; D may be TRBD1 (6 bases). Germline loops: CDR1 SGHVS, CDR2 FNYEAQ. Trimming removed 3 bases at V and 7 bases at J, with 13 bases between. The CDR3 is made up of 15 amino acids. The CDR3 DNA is TGTGCCAGCAGCTTCCAACAGGGTCGAAATTCACCCCTCCACTTT. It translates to CASSFQQGRNSPLHF.

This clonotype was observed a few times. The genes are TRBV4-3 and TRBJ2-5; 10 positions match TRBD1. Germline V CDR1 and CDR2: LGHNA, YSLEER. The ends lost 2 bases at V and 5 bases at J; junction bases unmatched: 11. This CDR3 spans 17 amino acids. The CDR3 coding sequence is TGCGCCAGCAGCCAAAATCCAGCGACAGGGGGCCGGGAGACCCAGTACTTC. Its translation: CASSQNPATGGRETQYF.

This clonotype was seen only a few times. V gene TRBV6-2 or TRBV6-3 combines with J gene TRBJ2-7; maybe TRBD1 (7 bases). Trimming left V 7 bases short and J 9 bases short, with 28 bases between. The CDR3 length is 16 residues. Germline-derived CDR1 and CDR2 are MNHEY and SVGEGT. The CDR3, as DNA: TGTGCCAGCATCGGACAGGCGCCCGGACTAACCGGTTTGCAGTACTTC. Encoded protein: CASIGQAPGLTGLQYF.

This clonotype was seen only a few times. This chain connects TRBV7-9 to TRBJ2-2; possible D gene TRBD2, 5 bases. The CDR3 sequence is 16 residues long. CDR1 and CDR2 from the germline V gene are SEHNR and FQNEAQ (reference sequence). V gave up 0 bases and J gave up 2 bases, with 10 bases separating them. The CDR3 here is CASSLAGVFNTGELFF. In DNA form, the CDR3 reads TGTGCCAGCAGCTTAGCGGGAGTATTCAACACCGGGGAGCTGTTTTTT.